This T cell receptor (beta chain) was identified in a study of cytomegalovirus exposure and HLA in healthy donors (dated by TCRdb to 2017 to 2019). Study-level background: An earlier analysis of 587 of the donors reported approximately 300 Gb of sequence data and 117 million unique TCR beta sequences obtained from 150 million to 200 million T cells. A later genetic analysis used genome-wide SNP genotypes for 398 of the 666 donors, treating that subset as a discovery cohort. An early release covering approximately 600 HLA-typed donors comprised approximately 300 gigabases of sequencing data and 85 million to 100 million unique TCR sequences. The study profiled the T cell repertoires of hundreds of subjects by immunosequencing and related them to cytomegalovirus serostatus. The study aimed to test whether signatures of past pathogen exposure could be identified by cataloging public T cell receptors. In an earlier analysis of 587 of the donors, high-throughput TCR beta sequencing was used to judge whether each TCR beta V gene segment behaved as functional or pseudogenic. Among the roughly 390 genotyped donors, more than 70% belonged to the genetic ancestry cluster associated with self-reported Caucasian donors. HLA typing covered class I and class II loci at four-digit resolution. Donor age, sex, ethnicity and CMV serostatus were compiled alongside the repertoire data. The study combined high-throughput TCR immunosequencing, statistical association of individual TCRs with disease status, and machine learning to predict cytomegalovirus infection status. Along with the roughly 700-subject first cohort, a separate validation cohort of some 130 different subjects was used. Typing coverage differed by locus: A, B, C, DRB1 and DQB1 were typed in about 620-630 donors, DQA1 in around 500, DPA1 in 600 to 610, and DPB1 in approximately 450. Among roughly 400 genotyped donors of the cohort, an average of around 240,000 unique TCR beta nucleotide sequences was sequenced per donor, of which 15% to 20% were non-productive. Every repertoire in the discovery cohort had been generated on one and the same sequencing platform. Rather than using new phenotypic data, the later analysis identified candidate immune exposures from TCR beta sequences and from how often those sequences occurred across donors. Five DR-DQ haplotypes were handled as single units for association and clustering because linkage in the cohort was strong. In a later analysis, previously published TCR beta repertoires from several hundred donors were re-analyzed and high-resolution HLA genotyping was added so that TCR occurrence patterns could be studied. Overall results and qualifications from the work: Compared with equally common non-associated chains, HLA-associated TCR beta chains in a later analysis were more clonally expanded and had lower generation probabilities. Presence/absence analyses assumed roughly uniform sequencing depth across donors, an assumption that may not hold. For the cohort, immune exposure information was limited to CMV serostatus. In a later genetic analysis, fewer N-insertions in productive TCRs were reported among donors in an Asian-associated ancestry cluster than the roughly 700-donor mean. According to a later analysis, most CMV-associated TCR beta chains appeared to be HLA-restricted, and the HLA associations seemed to be driven largely by CMV exposure. In both the original and validation cohorts, the classifier was reported to diagnose cytomegalovirus status with high specificity and sensitivity. At a false discovery rate of 0.05, a later analysis linked 16,000 or so TCR beta sequences to specific HLA alleles. Linkage disequilibrium might explain the correlated functional status among segregating V segments, but an unknown experimental factor could not be ruled out. A further reported finding was that TCR beta sequences accurately predicted the HLA-A and HLA-B alleles for most subjects in the first cohort. Because the 87-base-pair reads could not distinguish some IMGT-functional V segments, including TRBV6-2 and TRBV6-3, those segments were excluded. In vitro tests confirmed that three of the cytomegalovirus-associated TCR beta chains recognize cytomegalovirus antigens. According to the authors, the approach could potentially be generalized to other disease states and immunological phenotypes. A cluster of highly shared sequence variants was judged likely to represent a technical artifact of the sequencing pipeline. An earlier analysis of approximately 570 of the donors showed that most TCR beta V segments appeared in productive rearrangements either about 87% or about 30% of the time, which broadly matched IMGT annotations. When HLA alleles, especially DR and DQ, strongly co-occurred, attributing TCR associations to individual alleles was difficult. According to a later analysis, parvovirus B19, influenza, CMV and Epstein-Barr virus appeared linked to several top co-occurrence clusters. While some public TCRs were present in many individuals, most TCR sequences turned up only very rarely across donors. An association between a missense DCLRE1C variant and V-gene and J-gene trimming of TCR beta chains was found in a later genetic analysis and replicated in an independent cohort. This cohort had only TCR beta chains sequenced, and the lack of alpha or paired-chain data limited which features could be detected. Because HLA typing was unavailable for some donors at each locus, only the typed subset was used in association tests. The earlier analysis of some 560 of the donors excluded roughly 17 rarely observed V segments, including chromosome 9 orphons, because counts were too low. In a later analysis, TCR association rates were found to vary across HLA loci, with the most associated TCRs seen for DRB1 alleles and the fewest for HLA-C alleles. In the study, approximately 160 TCR beta chains were listed as associated with cytomegalovirus.

In total, 500 to 700 healthy bone marrow donors made up the cohort. Cohort members were all nominally healthy when sampled, although unrecorded immune exposures were likely present. The donor was CMV seronegative and was included in the group of around 320 seronegative cohort members. Each donor provided a peripheral blood sample, and peripheral blood mononuclear cells were used for TCR beta sequencing. The Qiagen DNeasy Blood Extraction Kit was used to extract genomic DNA from the blood cell samples. The CDR3, cysteine through phenylalanine, is 12 amino acids long. The kept DNA is CDR3 alone, 36 bases in frame from the first base. The germline V gene supplies CDR1 SGHVS and CDR2 FNYEAQ. Deletion took 4 bases off V and 8 bases off J, with a span of 9 bases between the germline ends. Libraries were prepared through the immunoSEQ multiplex PCR assay. The multiplex PCR relied on a mix of 60 forward primers for TCR Vbeta segments and 13 reverse primers for TCR Jbeta segments. The CDR3 region of rearranged TCR beta genes was amplified from genomic DNA by a multiplex PCR assay. On the Illumina HiSeq System, the amplified TCR beta libraries were sequenced as 87-base-pair reads. The authors processed their data as follows. Across the 700 or so repertoires, a later analysis counted around 80 million unique TCR beta chains, 9 million to 14 million of which were shared by at least two donors. A nearest-neighbor algorithm error-corrected the raw reads and collapsed the reads into unique sequences, merging closely related sequences to remove PCR and sequencing errors. V, D and J gene segments were assigned by aligning CDR3 sequences to IMGT reference sequences. Each retained sequence needed at least a six-nucleotide match to both a V gene segment and a J gene segment. A rearrangement was called productive if the CDR3 had no stop codons and remained in frame with V and J, and every other rearrangement was called non-productive. Following IMGT convention, CDR3 was defined as the stretch from the second conserved V-encoded cysteine to the conserved J-encoded phenylalanine. In an earlier analysis of around 600 of the donors, sequences lacking an unambiguous match to a single V gene segment were excluded. An earlier analysis of about 590 of the donors classified V segments as functional when productive rearrangements were above 56.7% and as segregating when the standard deviation between donors was above 5%. A statistical classification framework was developed to diagnose cytomegalovirus status using the catalog of TCR beta chain sequences. A later analysis assigned V and J genes by comparing TCR nucleotide sequences with IMGT/GENE-DB human TR gene sequences. Using the TCRdist pipeline, a later analysis assigned CDR3 sequences along with most-parsimonious VDJ recombination scenarios. In a later analysis, each TCR beta chain was defined by its CDR3 amino acid sequence together with its V-gene family, and reads lacking a unique V-gene family were excluded. A later analysis removed several hundred highly shared, low-generation-probability nucleotide sequences to deal with suspected cross-contamination and a sequencing artifact. In a later analysis, a clonal expansion index was calculated for each public chain from normalized within-repertoire ranks of inferred template counts. A later analysis computed generation probabilities with a VDJ recombination model fitted to out-of-frame rearrangements, and checked the results against IGoR. Hypergeometric tests were used in a later analysis to score TCR-TCR, TCR-HLA and TCR-CMV co-occurrence, with a repertoire-size bias correction applied to the TCR pairs. A later analysis estimated false discovery rates by permuting HLA or CMV assignments 20 times. In a later analysis, co-occurring TCRs were grouped using DBSCAN, and TCRdist sequence similarity was added for clustering within HLA-allele-positive subsets. Co-occurrence clustering excluded repertoires with fewer than 30,000 or more than 120,000 public chains, plus five with anomalous nucleotide sharing. The table was pulled from immuneACCESS by TCRdb, which kept in-frame rearrangements only. Such tables lose some clones; where checked, under half of the loss comes from unresolved V genes, and the rest has no known cause. The V and J calls and clone size come from that table; D and trimming were worked out from the DNA. The sample has some 30,000 clones on record, around 83% of them singletons. Of the sample, less than 4% falls within the top ten clones.

Regarding this clone: Its target antigen remains unknown. No much larger clonotype is one base removed from it; base qualities were not supplied.

Sequenced material: PBMCs. The chain links TRBV7-6 with TRBJ2-1, with the D gene not confidently named. The receptor comes from a woman in her late teens or twenties in good health and CMV-seronegative. CDR3 sequence: CASSSLSDEQFF. The bases are TGTGCCAGCAGCTCCTTAAGCGATGAGCAGTTCTTC. When the CDR3 is completed using the reference TRBV7-6 and TRBJ2-1 genes on either side, the full variable domain is GAGVSQSPRYKVTKRGQDVALRCDPISGHVSLYWYRQALGQGPEFLTYFNYEAQQDKSGLPNDRFSAERPEGSISTLTIQRTEQRDSAMYRCASSSLSDEQFFGPGTRLTVL.